This TCR beta chain appears in the sequencing data of a study of neurological immune-mediated disorders. With regard to this clonotype: Antigen unknown.

The authors produced cDNA by 5'RACE using 10-nucleotide random UMIs. In TCRdb, the 5' RACE reads were re-called with MiXCR into one record per CDR3 protein. The table shows over 25,000 distinct CDR3 sequences, with around a quarter occurring only once. Sorted libraries were derived from roughly 910,000 CD4+ or CD8+ T cells. The V gene's germline CDR1 is KGHSH and CDR2 LQKENI. The V gene lost 6 bases and the J gene lost 8 bases, with 8 bases spanning the gap. This CDR3 region has 11 residues. The study's findings and limits: HTLV-1-associated myelopathy had the most TCR clonal expansion, whereas multiple sclerosis had the least (lower than in healthy controls). The study found no CDR3 amino acid sequences shared by expanded clones across subjects, suggesting private repertoires in all groups.

This chain links TRBV18 with TRBJ2-1; D not resolved. The sequencing input was CD4+ T cells from blood. The clonotype was recovered from a man in his fifties or sixties with HTLV-1-associated myelopathy (HAM/TSP). The CDR3 sequence is CASSPYDEQFF. Written as DNA, the CDR3 is TGTGCCAGCTCCCCATACGATGAGCAGTTCTTC.